Presented here are 23 T cell receptor beta chains from one specimen sequenced in a study of T cell responses to AZD1222 COVID-19 vaccine. Sequencing was performed with immunoSEQ multiplex PCR; in TCRdb, only in-frame clones are kept and a portion is missing. Of 150,000 or so clones detected, 90% to 95% appear once; the ten largest clones hold approximately 1.5%. Sample: peripheral blood, taken on day 0 of AZD1222 vaccination. These receptors were obtained from an adult in good health.

The J gene is TRBJ1-2, the V gene TRBV5-4, with D unclear. CDR3 length: 17 amino acids. CDR1 and CDR2 (germline): SGHNT, YYREEE (reference sequence). V was pared by 0 bases and J by 4 bases, with 19 bases between. The DNA for the CDR3 is TGTGCCAGCAGCTTGGATTACTGGCTTTTGGGATCCTATGGCTACACCTTC. Translated: CASSLDYWLLGSYGYTF.

The J gene is TRBJ2-7, the V gene TRBV5-6; TRBD1 matches 8 bases. Germline CDR1 reads SGHDT; CDR2 reads YYEEEE. The CDR3 extends over 15 amino acids. J was trimmed by 3 bases and V by 5 bases; bases with no gene match: 10. The DNA for the CDR3 is TGTGCCAGCAGATCGACAGGGGATGATTTCTACGAGCAGTACTTC. Translation: CASRSTGDDFYEQYF.

This chain joins TRBV6-6 and TRBJ2-7; 8 nucleotides match TRBD1. The CDR3 runs 15 residues. Germline V gene lookup returns CDR1 MNHNY and CDR2 SVGAGI (reference sequence). V shed 4 bases and J 6 bases; nucleotides not matched to a gene: 11. The CDR3 DNA follows: TGTGCCAGCAGTTCGGTAACAGGGGGTTCGTTCGAGCAGTACTTC. This codes for CASSSVTGGSFEQYF.

V gene TRBV5-1 combines with J gene TRBJ2-5; either TRBD1 or TRBD2 may supply D (5 bases each). The CDR3 spans 15 residues. Trimming removed 3 bases from V and 5 bases from J, with 17 bases in between. Germline V CDR1 and CDR2: SGHRS, YFSETQ. The CDR3 loop is CASSWMGVAVETQYF. Here the CDR3 DNA reads TGCGCCAGCAGCTGGATGGGGGTCGCAGTGGAGACCCAGTACTTC.

The V gene is TRBV9, the J gene TRBJ1-5; perhaps TRBD1 as D (5 bases). The CDR3 runs to 14 residues. CDR1 SGDLS and CDR2 YYNGEE come from the germline V gene. V dropped 3 bases and J dropped 7 bases, with 14 bases sitting between them. CDR3 bases: TGTGCCAGCAGCGCGTCCGACAGTTCCCAGCCCCAGCATTTT. As protein: CASSASDSSQPQHF.

The chain joins TRBV4-3 to TRBJ1-4; tentatively, D is TRBD1 (6 bases). Germline CDR1 LGHNA, CDR2 YSLEER. The length of the CDR3 is 14 residues. The V end was cut by 3 bases, the J end by 5 bases, with 10 bases between. The CDR3 loop is CASSQGHQNEKLFF. CDR3 DNA sequence: TGCGCCAGCAGCCAGGGACACCAGAATGAAAAACTGTTTTTT.

This chain connects TRBV7-2 to TRBJ2-5; D gene unclear. The CDR3 spans 14 residues. Per germline, CDR1 SGHTA and CDR2 FQGNSA. Trimming pared 2 bases from V and 3 bases from J, leaving 10 bases between. The CDR3 loop is CASSLFGNKETQYF. For the CDR3, the DNA is TGTGCCAGCAGCTTATTCGGTAACAAAGAGACCCAGTACTTC.

The chain employs TRBV5-6 and TRBJ2-2; D is undetermined. The germline V gene encodes CDR1 SGHDT and CDR2 YYEEEE. The CDR3 runs to 14 residues. With 4 bases removed from V and 5 bases from J, the gap between germline ends came to 12 bases. The CDR3 region is CASSPTVLTGELFF. In DNA, the CDR3 is TGTGCCAGCAGCCCGACTGTCCTTACCGGGGAGCTGTTTTTT.

The chain employs TRBV5-1 and TRBJ2-7; 9 bases map to TRBD1. The trim removed 2 bases at V and 3 bases at J, leaving 12 bases unmatched. Germline V CDR1 and CDR2: SGHRS, YFSETQ. There are 17 residues in the CDR3. CDR3 residues: CASSLPGQGKFSYEQYF. The CDR3 nucleotides read TGCGCCAGCAGCTTACCGGGACAGGGTAAATTTAGCTACGAGCAGTACTTC.

The genes are TRBV11-2 and TRBJ1-1, with D possibly TRBD1 on 5 matching bases. Germline V lookup: CDR1 SGHAT, CDR2 FQNNGV. The V gene lost 4 bases and the J gene lost 3 bases, with 15 bases spanning the gap. The CDR3 has 15 amino acids. CDR3 DNA: TGTGCCAGCAGCTACCGTGGGGGGGGTCACACTGAAGCTTTCTTT. This gives the protein CASSYRGGGHTEAFF. Full variable domain (remainder filled in from reference TRBV11-2 and TRBJ1-1): EAGVAQSPRYKIIEKRQSVAFWCNPISGHATLYWYQQILGQGPKLLIQFQNNGVVDDSQLPKDRFSAERLKGVDSTLKIQPAKLEDSAVYLCASSYRGGGHTEAFFGQGTRLTVV.

The V call is TRBV19, the J call TRBJ1-2; D is ambiguous. The CDR3 consists of 12 residues. V was cut by 2 bases and J by 13 bases, with 14 bases left in between. Germline loops: CDR1 LNHDA, CDR2 SQIVND (reference sequence). The CDR3 here is CASSIKGTSATF. CDR3 bases: TGTGCCAGTAGTATAAAGGGTACCTCGGCCACCTTC.

The chain uses TRBV27 and TRBJ1-2, with 9 positions matching TRBD1. Germline V lookup: CDR1 MNHEY, CDR2 SMNVEV (reference sequence). This CDR3 is built from 14 residues. Trimming cost V 6 bases and J 4 bases; bases outside gene matches: 6. The CDR3 loop is CASRWGQGGYGYTF. The CDR3 coding sequence is TGTGCCAGCAGGTGGGGACAGGGAGGCTATGGCTACACCTTC.

The rearrangement joins TRBV4-3 to TRBJ1-1; no definite D call. The V gene lost 1 base and the J gene lost 5 bases, with 8 bases spanning the gap. The CDR3 runs to 13 residues. CDR1 and CDR2 from the germline V gene are LGHNA and YSLEER. CDR3 nucleotides: TGCGCCAGCAGCCAAGTACCAGAGACTGAAGCTTTCTTT. Translating it yields CASSQVPETEAFF.

The chain couples TRBV24-1 to TRBJ2-1; TRBD2 might be the D (6 bases). The V end was cut by 0 bases, the J end by 6 bases, with 17 bases between. Germline assignment: CDR1 KGHDR and CDR2 SFDVKD. The CDR3 has 17 residues. The CDR3 sequence is CATSDLRAGLSLNEQFF. The DNA of the CDR3 is TGTGCCACCAGTGATTTGAGGGCGGGACTTAGCCTCAATGAGCAGTTCTTC.

This clone appeared a single time. The gene calls are TRBV19 and TRBJ1-2; maybe TRBD1 (5 bases). The CDR3 totals 14 residues. Germline V gene lookup returns CDR1 LNHDA and CDR2 SQIVND (reference sequence). V lost 5 bases, J lost 2 bases, and 12 bases lay in between. CDR3 in amino acids: CASSGGLVNYGYTF. The CDR3 nucleotides read TGTGCCAGTAGTGGGGGTCTGGTGAACTATGGCTACACCTTC. Looking up the rest from reference TRBV19 and TRBJ1-2 gives the full variable domain: DGGITQSPKYLFRKEGQNVTLSCEQNLNHDAMYWYRQDPGQGLRLIYYSQIVNDFQKGDIAEGYSVSREKKESFPLTVTSAQKNPTAFYLCASSGGLVNYGYTFGSGTRLTVV.

This sequence joins TRBV6-5 and TRBJ1-2; D may be TRBD1 (6 bases). CDR3 size: 14 residues. Trimming stripped 0 bases from V and 6 bases from J, with 11 bases between. Germline V lookup: CDR1 MNHEY, CDR2 SVGAGI. The DNA of the CDR3 is TGTGCCAGCAGTTACTCGAACAGGGCCCATGGCTACACCTTC. This gives the protein CASSYSNRAHGYTF.

The chain couples TRBV27 to TRBJ1-1, with 7 positions matching TRBD1. CDR3 length: 13 amino acids. V shed 5 bases and J 7 bases; nucleotides not matched to a gene: 7. The germline V gene has CDR1 MNHEY and CDR2 SMNVEV (reference sequence). DNA for the CDR3: TGTGCCAGCAGTGCAGGGGGAAGGAGTGAAGCTTTCTTT. It translates to CASSAGGRSEAFF.

This clone was found once. The V call is TRBV3-1 (or the pseudogene TRBV3-2), the J call TRBJ2-6; TRBD1 matches 8 bases. The CDR3 has 16 residues. With 4 bases clipped from V and 2 bases from J, the junction kept 4 bases outside the gene matches. Germline CDR1 and CDR2: LGHDT and YNNKEL (reference sequence). The CDR3 DNA follows: TGTGCCAGCAGCCCGACAGGGGCGGCTGGGGCCAACGTCCTGACTTTC. It yields the protein CASSPTGAAGANVLTF.

The rearrangement uses TRBV15 and TRBJ1-1; D remains unclear. Germline V lookup: CDR1 LNHNV, CDR2 YYDKDF (reference sequence). V lost 0 bases to trimming and J lost 5 bases, with 10 bases between them. The CDR3 consists of 14 residues. This CDR3 reads CATSRDLGSTEAFF. Written as DNA, the CDR3 is TGTGCCACCAGCAGAGATCTGGGGAGTACTGAAGCTTTCTTT.

This chain links TRBV6-5 with TRBJ1-2; 7 nucleotides agree with TRBD1. V was pared by 7 bases and J by 4 bases, with 9 bases of the junction left unmatched. Germline lookup yields CDR1 MNHEY and CDR2 SVGAGI. The length of the CDR3 is 14 residues. The CDR3 loop is CASTKRQGSYGYTF. CDR3 bases: TGTGCCAGCACCAAAAGACAGGGCAGCTATGGCTACACCTTC.

This clone was seen only once. The J gene is TRBJ2-7, the V gene TRBV7-6; 11 nucleotides match TRBD1. Germline V CDR1 and CDR2: SGHVS, FNYEAQ. Trimming at V came to 1 base and at J to 3 bases, leaving 5 bases not matched to a gene. The CDR3 contains 16 residues. As DNA, the CDR3 is TGTGCCAGCAGCTTAGGGGCCGGGACAGGGGGCTACGAGCAGTACTTC. Residues: CASSLGAGTGGYEQYF.

This sequence joins TRBV14 and TRBJ2-3; D is unclear. The germline V gene has CDR1 SGHDN and CDR2 FVKESK. The V gene lost 2 bases and the J gene lost 5 bases, with 11 bases spanning the gap. The CDR3 consists of 14 residues. The CDR3 loop is CASSQLNPRDTQYF. As DNA, the CDR3 is TGTGCCAGCAGCCAATTGAACCCCCGAGATACGCAGTATTTT.

The chain is built from TRBV27 and TRBJ1-6; D might be TRBD1 (5 bases). This CDR3 is 15 amino acids long. Germline V gene sequence: CDR1 MNHEY, CDR2 SMNVEV (reference sequence). With 4 bases removed from V and 5 bases from J, the gap between germline ends came to 12 bases. This chain's CDR3 is CASSYRPRDNSPLHF. The CDR3 DNA reads TGTGCCAGCAGTTACCGCCCCAGGGATAATTCACCCCTCCACTTT.